Given below is one TCR beta chain in context. The data derive from a study of siplizumab effects on memory and regulatory T cells. Only in-frame clones appear in the TCRdb table, and some are missing; sequencing was by immunoSEQ multiplex PCR. The sample has roughly 100,000 clones, approximately 90% seen once; the top ten hold about 1.1%. The TCR comes from a human donor in good health. The material sequenced was CD4+ T cells sorted from blood.

CDR3 in amino acids: CSVEEQGEGWEQFF. CDR3 nucleotide sequence: TGCAGCGTTGAAGAACAGGGAGAGGGGTGGGAGCAGTTCTTC. J is TRBJ2-1 and V is TRBV29-1; TRBD1 might be the D (6 bases). Germline loops: CDR1 SQVTM, CDR2 ANQGSEA. V was cut by 0 bases and J by 10 bases, with 16 bases left in between. The CDR3 runs 14 residues.